A selection of T cell receptor beta chains follows, all from one sample in a study of T cell responses to AZD1222 COVID-19 vaccine. The repertoire was sequenced with immunoSEQ multiplex PCR; TCRdb's copy has only in-frame clones and lacks some. The table has 100,000 to 150,000 clones, roughly 88% seen once. Source: peripheral blood, taken on day 0 of AZD1222 vaccination. The receptor set was obtained from an adult in good health. The CDR3 runs from the conserved cysteine through the conserved F or W. Fields, in order: J gene, V gene, D gene, clone size, CDR3 protein, CDR3 DNA. D genes are given only for firm matches. Clone size is not always given. Where it is, it says once, few, many or a class for expanded clones.

>TRBJ1-1|TRBV28|TRBD1|-
CASRHRGGMNTEAFF
TGTGCCAGCAGACACAGGGGGGGGATGAACACTGAAGCTTTCTTT
>TRBJ2-3|TRBV19|-|-
CATHPRGRTDTQYF
TGTGCCACTCACCCCAGGGGGAGGACAGATACGCAGTATTTT
>TRBJ1-5|TRBV18|TRBD1|-
CASSPQGAGNQPQHF
TGTGCCAGCTCACCACAGGGGGCTGGGAATCAGCCCCAGCATTTT
>TRBJ2-7|TRBV18|-|-
CASSLGLQYEQYF
TGTGCCAGCTCACTGGGACTTCAATACGAGCAGTACTTC
>TRBJ2-1|TRBV7-3|TRBD2|-
CASSRSVAGDYNEQFF
TGTGCCAGCAGCCGTAGCGTAGCGGGAGACTACAATGAGCAGTTCTTC
>TRBJ2-7|TRBV11-2|-|-
CASSLGGSSSYEQYF
TGTGCCAGCAGCTTGGGCGGGTCTAGCTCCTACGAGCAGTACTTC
>TRBJ1-3|TRBV6-4|-|-
CASSDNWVASGNTIYF
TGTGCCAGCAGTGACAATTGGGTTGCTTCTGGAAACACCATATATTTT
>TRBJ1-5|TRBV30|-|once
CAWSRSNGPQHF
TGTGCCTGGAGTCGCTCTAACGGGCCCCAGCATTTT
>TRBJ2-7|TRBV5-1|TRBD2|few
CASSLGTSEIYEQYF
TGCGCCAGCAGCTTAGGGACTAGCGAAATCTACGAGCAGTACTTC
>TRBJ2-7|TRBV28|-|-
CASSYSYEQYF
TGTGCCAGCAGTTACTCCTACGAGCAGTACTTC
>TRBJ2-1|TRBV30|-|-
CAWELEGDEQFF
TGTGCCTGGGAGTTAGAAGGCGATGAGCAGTTCTTC
>TRBJ1-5|TRBV6-5|-|once
CASRGANQPQHF
TGTGCCAGCAGGGGGGCTAATCAGCCCCAGCATTTT
>TRBJ2-7|TRBV5-1|-|once
CASSLLLNNSPHEQYF
TGCGCCAGCAGCTTGTTATTGAATAACAGCCCGCACGAGCAGTACTTC
>TRBJ2-3|TRBV24-1|-|-
CATSVGWSTDTQYF
TGTGCCACCAGTGTCGGGTGGAGCACAGATACGCAGTATTTT
>TRBJ2-7|TRBV29-1|-|once
CSVPGRESYEQYF
TGCAGCGTCCCGGGCCGGGAGTCTTACGAGCAGTACTTC
>TRBJ1-1|TRBV7-9|-|-
CASSLGVGEAFF
TGTGCCAGCAGCTTGGGGGTGGGTGAAGCTTTCTTT
>TRBJ1-2|TRBV5-1|-|-
CASSPELQGHRGYTF
TGCGCCAGCAGCCCGGAGCTACAGGGTCACCGCGGCTACACCTTC
>TRBJ1-1|TRBV5-6|-|-
CASSLRWGRANTEAFF
TGTGCCAGCAGCTTGAGGTGGGGGAGGGCTAACACTGAAGCTTTCTTT